Shown below are 16 T cell receptor beta chains from a single sample sequenced in a study of CD8+CD57+ T cells in acquired aplastic anemia. The use of genomic DNA as template underpinned the TCR beta VDJ and CDR3 profiling. TCRdb reanalysed the reads using MiXCR and keeps one entry per CDR3 protein. In the table there are fewer than 200,000 distinct CDR3 sequences, about three fifths of which are singletons. Sequencing was done on a sample of sorted CD4+, CD8+, or CD8+CD57+ T cells (not recorded which) from PBMCs. The receptors here all came from a human donor in good health.

This clonotype has just a few counts. The chain links TRBV7-7 to TRBJ2-5, with a possible D match to TRBD2 (5 bases). CDR3 length equals 12 residues. Trimming removed 5 bases at V and 9 bases at J, with 13 bases between. Germline V gene sequence: CDR1 SSHAT, CDR2 FNYEAQ (reference sequence). CDR3 protein: CASSLATGAQYF. Written as DNA, the CDR3 is TGTGCCAGCAGCCTTGCTACCGGGGCCCAGTACTTC.

The J gene is TRBJ1-3, the V gene TRBV7-2; D might be TRBD1 (6 bases). Germline values: CDR1 SGHTA, CDR2 FQGNSA. V lost 3 bases and J lost 0, with 12 bases in between. CDR3 length: 16 residues. Here the CDR3 DNA reads TGTGCCAGCAGCTTGTTCCGACAGGACTCTGGAAACACCATATATTTT. This codes for CASSLFRQDSGNTIYF.

The V call is TRBV29-1, the J call TRBJ2-3, with TRBD1 matching over 9 bases. Trimming at V came to 7 bases and at J to 2 bases, leaving 13 bases not matched to a gene. Germline V CDR1 and CDR2: SQVTM, ANQGSEA. The length of the CDR3 is 16 residues. The CDR3 bases are TGCAGCGCAAAACTACAGGGGGCTTCGGCCACAGATACGCAGTATTTT. The encoded protein is CSAKLQGASATDTQYF.

The chain employs TRBV5-1 and TRBJ2-7, with TRBD1 as a possible D gene (6 bases). V lost 7 bases and J 7 bases, leaving 21 bases between the germline ends. This CDR3 is built from 14 residues. Germline V gives CDR1 SGHRS, CDR2 YFSETQ. CDR3 amino acids: CASSPGHRAWEQYF. The CDR3 nucleotides read TGCGCCAGCTCGCCGGGACACCGGGCGTGGGAGCAGTACTTC.

This sequence joins TRBV20-1 and TRBJ2-5; 8 positions agree with TRBD2. Germline trimming cut 1 base from V and 0 bases from J; bases unmatched to any gene: 4. The germline CDR1 and CDR2 sequences are DFQATT and SNEGSKA (reference sequence). The CDR3 runs to 15 residues. DNA of the CDR3: TGCAGTGCTAGAGGAGAAGCGGGGGACCAAGAGACCCAGTACTTC. Translated: CSARGEAGDQETQYF.

With respect to this clonotype: The junction departs from the called germline gene at one end, perhaps through a read error. CDR3 coding DNA: TGCGCCAGCAATGAGGCAGCGAACACTGAAGCTTTCTTT. It is translated as CASNEAANTEAFF. The chain links TRBV10-1 to TRBJ1-1; D unclear. The CDR3 is made up of 13 amino acids. CDR1 and CDR2 from the germline V gene are WNHNN and SYGVQD (reference sequence).

The genes are TRBV7-2 and TRBJ1-2, with 8 bases lining up with TRBD1. The CDR3 covers 12 residues. With 5 bases clipped from V and 8 bases from J, the junction kept 4 bases outside the gene matches. Germline assignment: CDR1 SGHTA and CDR2 FQGNSA. CDR3 in amino acids: CASSLRGLGYTF. The CDR3 DNA reads TGTGCCAGCAGCCTCAGGGGGCTGGGCTACACCTTC.

Points on this clonotype: This may arise from a read error, as a much more abundant clone is one base away. The chain has TRBV6-2 or TRBV6-3 and TRBJ1-3; the D is unclear. The length of the CDR3 is 14 residues. CDR1 and CDR2 from the germline V gene are MNHEY and SVGEGT. The DNA for the CDR3 is TGTGCCAGCAGTTACGCAGACTCTGGAAACACCGTATATTTT. It translates to CASSYADSGNTVYF.

For the CDR3, the DNA is TGTGCCAGCAGCACCGGCCGAGACGGAACCTACGAGCAGTACTTC. Translated, it gives CASSTGRDGTYEQYF. The chain employs TRBV7-3 and TRBJ2-7; D gene ambiguous. Trimming cost V 5 bases and J 2 bases, with 16 bases left between them. The CDR3 spans 15 residues. The germline gives CDR1 SGHTA, CDR2 FQGTGA.

The chain is built from TRBV7-9 and TRBJ2-7, with D perhaps given as TRBD1 or TRBD2 (5 bases each). The CDR3 sequence is 15 residues long. From germline, CDR1 is SEHNR and CDR2 FQNEAQ (reference sequence). V was trimmed by 1 base and J by 0 bases, leaving 10 bases between them. The CDR3, as DNA: TGTGCCAGCAGCTTAGTCGGGGACGGCTCCTACGAGCAGTACTTC. The encoded protein is CASSLVGDGSYEQYF.

This clonotype was picked up many times. This chain connects TRBV4-2 to TRBJ2-1, with D unclear. Per the germline V gene, CDR1 is LGHNA and CDR2 is YNFKEQ. Deletions cut 0 bases from V and 12 bases from J, with 15 bases between. CDR3 length: 14 amino acids. The DNA of the CDR3 is TGTGCCAGCAGCCAAGATCTAGGTGAGCTCGGGCAGTTCTTC. It codes for CASSQDLGELGQFF.

This clonotype appeared once. The chain carries TRBV15 and TRBJ1-1; 8 nucleotides match TRBD1. V dropped 2 bases and J dropped 4; count of bases not matched to a gene: 6. Germline CDR1 reads LNHNV; CDR2 reads YYDKDF (reference sequence). The CDR3 is made up of 15 amino acids. Here the CDR3 DNA reads TGTGCCACCAGCAGAAGGACAGGGAGTTTCACTGAAGCTTTCTTT. This sequence encodes CATSRRTGSFTEAFF.

This clonotype was detected only a few times. The chain uses TRBV9 and TRBJ2-1; a possible D gene is TRBD2 (5 bases). The CDR3 spans 14 residues. Germline V lookup: CDR1 SGDLS, CDR2 YYNGEE. V lost 5 bases to trimming and J lost 3 bases, with 12 bases between them. The CDR3 is CASSFGLNYNEQFF. The CDR3 DNA follows: TGTGCCAGCAGTTTTGGACTGAACTACAATGAGCAGTTCTTC. The full variable domain, completed using reference TRBV9 and TRBJ2-1, is DSGVTQTPKHLITATGQRVTLRCSPRSGDLSVYWYQQSLDQGLQFLIQYYNGEERAKGNILERFSAQQFPDLHSELNLSSLELGDSALYFCASSFGLNYNEQFFGPGTRLTVL.

This rearrangement joins TRBV7-8 to TRBJ2-2; 8 nucleotides line up with TRBD2. This CDR3 comprises 14 residues. Germline V gene data show CDR1 as SGHVS and CDR2 as FQNEAQ. J gave up 4 bases and V 9 bases, and 7 bases lay outside the gene matches. The CDR3 DNA is TGTGCCAGTGAGACTAGCGACTTCACCGGGGAGCTGTTTTTT. Residues: CASETSDFTGELFF.

J is TRBJ1-5 and V is TRBV10-3; D remains ambiguous. CDR1 ENHRY and CDR2 SYGVKD come from the germline V gene. Trimming removed 5 bases from V and 6 bases from J, with 11 bases in between. The CDR3 consists of 13 residues. The CDR3 loop is CAISPQETQPQHF. CDR3 DNA sequence: TGTGCCATCAGTCCTCAGGAGACTCAGCCCCAGCATTTT.

This sequence joins TRBV20-1 and TRBJ2-5; D assignment may be TRBD1 or TRBD2 (6 bases each). Looked up from germline, CDR1 is DFQATT and CDR2 is SNEGSKA (reference sequence). With 2 bases removed from V and 7 bases from J, the gap between germline ends came to 14 bases. The CDR3 runs 13 residues. The CDR3 bases are TGCAGTGCTAGACGGGGGCCCGGGGGGACCCAGTACTTC. This gives the protein CSARRGPGGTQYF.